This T cell receptor beta chain came from a study of blood T cell repertoires in COVID-19. Across the whole study: COVID-19 samples from acute and convalescent phases originated in the United States, Italy and Spain. The cDNA or gDNA used as material had been derived from T cells, B-cell-depleted T cells, or PBMCs.

Source study methods: Estimation of nucleated cell counts was performed using reference gene primer amplification. TCRdb's copy holds only in-frame clones and misses some; the assay was immunoSEQ multiplex PCR. V, J and clone size reflect that table, while D and trimming were determined from the DNA. The table has roughly 250,000 clones, roughly nine tenths seen once. In germline, CDR1 is ENHRY, CDR2 SYGVKD. This CDR3 is 13 amino acids long. Trimming took off 2 bases at V and 8 bases at J, with 13 bases between the two ends. The sample consisted of peripheral blood. V usage is TRBV10-3 and J usage is TRBJ2-7, with D perhaps TRBD1 (5 bases). This TCR was sampled from a man aged 60-69 years who had recovered from COVID-19. The CDR3 reads CAISEGAQRQQYF. CDR3 bases: TGTGCCATCAGTGAGGGGGCGCAACGTCAGCAGTACTTC.